In this sample, the clone carrying this TCR beta chain turned up once. Its specificity is not known. This entry is derived from a study of cytomegalovirus exposure and HLA in healthy donors. Study findings and constraints: Altogether, 150 to 200 TCR beta chains were recorded as cytomegalovirus-associated. A few chains tied to CMV proved CMV antigen-specific in vitro. For cytomegalovirus status, the classifier reportedly gave diagnoses with high specificity and sensitivity.

Germline assignment: CDR1 LGHNA and CDR2 YSLEER. V trimming: 4 bases; J trimming: 7 bases; junction bases outside the gene matches: 5. This CDR3 has 13 amino acids. The donors were in the roughly 120-subject validation cohort, distinct from the roughly 700-subject first cohort. Clones were sequenced by immunoSEQ multiplex PCR, and TCRdb holds only the in-frame ones, with some missing. The sample holds 100,000 to 150,000 clones, about 96% seen once. The chain combines TRBV4-3 with TRBJ1-2; TRBD1 agrees at 8 bases. Sequencing was carried out using PBMCs. This receptor was taken from a man aged 18 to 30 in good health and CMV-seronegative. The chain's CDR3 is CASSRTGLVGYTF. In DNA form, the CDR3 reads TGCGCCAGCAGCCGGACAGGGCTGGTTGGCTACACCTTC.